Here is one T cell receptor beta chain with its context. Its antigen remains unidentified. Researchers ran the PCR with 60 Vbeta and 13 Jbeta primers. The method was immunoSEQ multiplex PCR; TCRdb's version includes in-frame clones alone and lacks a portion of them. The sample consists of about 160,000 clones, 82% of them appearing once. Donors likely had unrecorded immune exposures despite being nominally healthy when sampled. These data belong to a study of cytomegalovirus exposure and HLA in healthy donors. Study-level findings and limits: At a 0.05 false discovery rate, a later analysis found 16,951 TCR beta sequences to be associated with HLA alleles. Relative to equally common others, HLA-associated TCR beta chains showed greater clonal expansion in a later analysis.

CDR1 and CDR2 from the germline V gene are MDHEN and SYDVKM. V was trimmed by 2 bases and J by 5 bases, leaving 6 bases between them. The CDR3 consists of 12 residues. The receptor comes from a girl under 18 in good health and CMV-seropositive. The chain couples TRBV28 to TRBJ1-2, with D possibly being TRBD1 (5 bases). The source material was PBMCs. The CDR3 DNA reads TGTGCCAGCAGTTTAAAGGGGTATGGCTACACCTTC. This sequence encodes CASSLKGYGYTF.